The 17 T cell receptor beta chains below all came from one sample that was sequenced in a study of OX40 agonist ivuxolimab in advanced cancers. Repertoires were generated with immunoSEQ multiplex PCR, while TCRdb's copy carries only in-frame clones and drops some. Of about 43,000 clones in the sample, approximately 83% were seen once. The specimen was CD4+ or CD8+ T cells sorted from blood, collected in a trial of the OX40 agonist ivuxolimab. These TCRs come from an adult with an advanced solid tumor such as melanoma, head and neck, liver or kidney cancer.

This chain uses TRBV2 with TRBJ1-6; tentatively, D is TRBD1 (5 bases). V was trimmed by 8 bases and J by 7 bases, leaving 9 bases between them. The CDR3 is 12 amino acids. From germline, CDR1 is SNHLY and CDR2 FYNNEI. The CDR3 protein is CASRGRNSPLHF. In DNA form, the CDR3 reads TGTGCCAGCCGGGGCCGGAATTCACCCCTCCACTTT.

The rearrangement links TRBV7-9 to TRBJ1-2; D is undetermined. CDR1 and CDR2 from the germline V gene are SEHNR and FQNEAQ (reference sequence). V was clipped by 1 base and J by 8 bases, with 11 bases between them. The CDR3 spans 13 residues. The CDR3 reads CASSLVGEGGYTF. CDR3 bases: TGTGCCAGCAGCTTAGTGGGAGAGGGAGGCTACACCTTC.

The rearrangement links TRBV9 to TRBJ2-5; the match to TRBD2 covers 11 bases. This CDR3 region has 16 residues. V gave up 0 bases and J gave up 5 bases; unmatched junction bases: 6. The germline V gene encodes CDR1 SGDLS and CDR2 YYNGEE. Written as DNA, the CDR3 is TGTGCCAGCAGCGTAGGGAGTGCTAGCGGGAGGGAGACCCAGTACTTC. Amino acids: CASSVGSASGRETQYF.

The chain couples TRBV6-5 to TRBJ2-5, with 10 bases that match TRBD2. The CDR3 is made up of 15 amino acids. Looked up from germline, CDR1 is MNHEY and CDR2 is SVGAGI. The J segment lost 1 base and the V segment lost 6 bases, leaving 5 bases of the junction unmatched. CDR3 sequence (DNA): TGTGCCAGCAGGACCAGCGGGAGGGCCCAAGAGACCCAGTACTTC. Its protein is CASRTSGRAQETQYF.

CDR3 loop: CATSRVTGILQYF. In nucleotides, the CDR3 is TGTGCCACCAGCAGAGTTACAGGAATCCTTCAGTACTTC. The V call is TRBV15, the J call TRBJ2-4; possible D gene TRBD1, 5 bases. The CDR3 totals 13 residues. The germline V and J ends were trimmed by 1 base and 11 bases, with 12 bases remaining between them. In germline, CDR1 is LNHNV, CDR2 YYDKDF (reference sequence).

The chain combines TRBV11-2 with TRBJ2-3; D not resolved. The V gene lost 6 bases and the J gene lost 12 bases, with 13 bases spanning the gap. The CDR3 sequence is 11 residues long. Germline CDR1 and CDR2: SGHAT and FQNNGV. CDR3 protein: CASSQTVFQYF. CDR3 DNA sequence: TGTGCCAGCAGTCAAACCGTCTTCCAGTATTTT. The whole variable domain, filled in from reference TRBV11-2 and TRBJ2-3, reads EAGVAQSPRYKIIEKRQSVAFWCNPISGHATLYWYQQILGQGPKLLIQFQNNGVVDDSQLPKDRFSAERLKGVDSTLKIQPAKLEDSAVYLCASSQTVFQYFGPGTRLTVL.

This clone came up once. This sequence joins TRBV4-3 and TRBJ1-6; 7 bases agree with TRBD1. Trimming at V came to 2 bases and at J to 10 bases, leaving 2 bases not matched to a gene. This CDR3 has 13 residues. Germline lookup yields CDR1 LGHNA and CDR2 YSLEER. This chain's CDR3 is CASSQTGVSPLHF. CDR3 sequence (DNA): TGCGCCAGCAGCCAAACAGGGGTGTCACCCCTCCACTTT.

The rearrangement uses TRBV5-1 and TRBJ2-1, with D perhaps TRBD1 (6 bases). The CDR3 spans 13 residues. With 0 bases removed from V and 12 bases from J, the gap between germline ends came to 13 bases. From germline, CDR1 is SGHRS and CDR2 YFSETQ. The CDR3 reads CASSLADFRGQFF. CDR3 DNA: TGCGCCAGCAGCTTGGCGGACTTCAGGGGGCAGTTCTTC. The entire variable domain, with the rest obtained from reference TRBV5-1 and TRBJ2-1, is as follows: KAGVTQTPRYLIKTRGQQVTLSCSPISGHRSVSWYQQTPGQGLQFLFEYFSETQRNKGNFPGRFSGRQFSNSRSEMNVSTLELGDSALYLCASSLADFRGQFFGPGTRLTVL.

The rearrangement uses TRBV7-9 and TRBJ2-1; 14 nucleotides line up with TRBD2. The ends lost 5 bases at V and 8 bases at J; junction bases unmatched: 5. CDR1 SEHNR and CDR2 FQNEAQ come from the germline V gene (reference sequence). The CDR3 length is 15 residues. The CDR3 sequence is CASSPTSGRADEQFF. The CDR3 bases are TGTGCCAGCAGCCCGACTAGCGGGAGGGCCGATGAGCAGTTCTTC.

The gene calls are TRBV13 and TRBJ1-6, with D unclear. The V and J ends lost 6 bases and 5 bases respectively, with 8 bases between them. The CDR3 consists of 13 residues. CDR1 is PRHDT and CDR2 is FYEKMQ in the germline V gene (reference sequence). CDR3: CASRTENNSPLHF. Written as DNA, the CDR3 is TGTGCCAGCAGGACGGAGAATAATTCACCCCTCCACTTT.

This clone was seen only once. The chain combines TRBV27 with TRBJ1-1; D gene ambiguous. V lost 6 bases, J lost 1 base, and 9 bases lay in between. CDR1 is MNHEY, CDR2 SMNVEV, per germline (reference sequence). The CDR3 extends over 13 amino acids. The CDR3 loop reads CASRNTRNTEAFF. The CDR3, as DNA: TGTGCCAGCAGAAATACACGGAACACTGAAGCTTTCTTT.

The chain combines TRBV6-1 with TRBJ2-7; TRBD2 agrees at 9 bases. V trimming: 3 bases; J trimming: 4 bases; junction bases outside the gene matches: 4. Germline V gene sequence: CDR1 MNHNS, CDR2 SASEGT. The CDR3 runs 14 residues. The CDR3 here is CASSEAAGGYEQYF. Here the CDR3 DNA reads TGTGCCAGCAGTGAGGCGGCGGGAGGGTACGAGCAGTACTTC.

This chain joins TRBV13 and TRBJ1-4; no firm D call. The CDR3 covers 14 residues. Germline V gives CDR1 PRHDT, CDR2 FYEKMQ (reference sequence). V lost 6 bases and J lost 8, with 16 bases in between. CDR3 nucleotide sequence: TGTGCCAGCAGTGAGGAGTCCTCGGGGGAAAAACTGTTTTTT. It translates to CASSEESSGEKLFF.

V gene TRBV30 combines with J gene TRBJ2-1; 12 nucleotides agree with TRBD2. V lost 7 bases, J lost 2 bases, and 9 bases stayed unmatched. The CDR3 loop spans 16 amino acids. The germline CDR1 and CDR2 sequences are GTSNPN and SVGIG (reference sequence). The CDR3 region has the DNA TGTGCCTCGACAAGGACTAGCGGGACAGCCTACAATGAGCAGTTCTTC. Protein product: CASTRTSGTAYNEQFF.

This clone was detected only a few times. V and J are TRBV6-1 and TRBJ1-2, with a possible D match to TRBD1 (5 bases). Germline CDR1 and CDR2: MNHNS and SASEGT. This CDR3 spans 13 amino acids. The V end was cut by 7 bases, the J end by 5 bases, with 14 bases between. CDR3 sequence: CASTRTTGYGYTF. The CDR3 region has the DNA TGTGCCAGCACCCGAACCACAGGATATGGCTACACCTTC.

V and J are TRBV2 and TRBJ1-1, with D unresolved. The V end lost 0 bases, the J end lost 11 bases, and 13 bases lay between the germline ends. Germline CDR1 is SNHLY and CDR2 is FYNNEI. The CDR3 is made up of 13 amino acids. This CDR3 is CASSEARTLGAFF. CDR3 sequence (DNA): TGTGCCAGCAGTGAAGCGCGGACCCTGGGGGCTTTCTTT.

V is TRBV6-1 and J is TRBJ1-5; D remains unclear. CDR3 length equals 15 residues. CDR1 MNHNS and CDR2 SASEGT come from the germline V gene. V shed 3 bases and J shed 0 bases, with 9 bases lying between them. CDR3 protein: CASSDVTISNQPQHF. CDR3 nucleotides: TGTGCCAGCAGTGACGTGACAATTAGCAATCAGCCCCAGCATTTT.